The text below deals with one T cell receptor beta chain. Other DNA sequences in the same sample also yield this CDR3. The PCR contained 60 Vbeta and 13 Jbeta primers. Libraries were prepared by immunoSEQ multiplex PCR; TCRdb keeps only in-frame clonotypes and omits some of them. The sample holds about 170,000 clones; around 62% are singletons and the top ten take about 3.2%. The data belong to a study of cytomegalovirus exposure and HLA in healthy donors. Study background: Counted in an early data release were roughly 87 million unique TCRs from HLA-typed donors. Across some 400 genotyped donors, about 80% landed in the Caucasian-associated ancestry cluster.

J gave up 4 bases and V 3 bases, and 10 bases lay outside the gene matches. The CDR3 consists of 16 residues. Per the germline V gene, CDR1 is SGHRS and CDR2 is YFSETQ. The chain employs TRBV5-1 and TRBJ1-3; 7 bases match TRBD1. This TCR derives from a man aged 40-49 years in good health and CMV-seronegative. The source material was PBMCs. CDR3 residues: CASSSNRGPKGNTIYF. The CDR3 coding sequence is TGCGCCAGCAGCTCGAATAGGGGGCCGAAGGGAAACACCATATATTTT. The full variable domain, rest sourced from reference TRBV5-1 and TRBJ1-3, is KAGVTQTPRYLIKTRGQQVTLSCSPISGHRSVSWYQQTPGQGLQFLFEYFSETQRNKGNFPGRFSGRQFSNSRSEMNVSTLELGDSALYLCASSSNRGPKGNTIYFGEGSWLTVV.